The clone carrying this T cell receptor (beta chain) was recorded at least ten times. Its antigen is undetermined. TCRdb processed the 5' RACE reads anew with MiXCR; each CDR3 protein has one entry. The data show about 140,000 distinct CDR3 sequences, roughly 8.4% seen once. The data stem from a study of CD8 T cells in ankylosing spondylitis. Regarding the study as a whole: In ankylosing spondylitis patients, matched synovial fluid reportedly showed significant enrichment of disease-linked clones. Fewer than 10 highly homologous variants formed a TCR beta motif that appeared characteristic of ankylosing spondylitis blood.

Germline CDR1 and CDR2: SGHRS and YFSETQ. The V gene lost 2 bases and the J gene lost 5 bases, with 14 bases spanning the gap. The CDR3 has 15 residues. The chain recombines TRBV5-1 with TRBJ2-1; D might be TRBD1 or TRBD2, each matching 6 bases. This TCR derives from a male donor with ankylosing spondylitis. Sequencing input: synovial fluid, either unsorted or a sorted T cell fraction (not recorded which). The DNA for the CDR3 is TGCGCCAGCAGCTTACAGGGCTGGGAGGACAATGAGCAGTTCTTC. Translation: CASSLQGWEDNEQFF.